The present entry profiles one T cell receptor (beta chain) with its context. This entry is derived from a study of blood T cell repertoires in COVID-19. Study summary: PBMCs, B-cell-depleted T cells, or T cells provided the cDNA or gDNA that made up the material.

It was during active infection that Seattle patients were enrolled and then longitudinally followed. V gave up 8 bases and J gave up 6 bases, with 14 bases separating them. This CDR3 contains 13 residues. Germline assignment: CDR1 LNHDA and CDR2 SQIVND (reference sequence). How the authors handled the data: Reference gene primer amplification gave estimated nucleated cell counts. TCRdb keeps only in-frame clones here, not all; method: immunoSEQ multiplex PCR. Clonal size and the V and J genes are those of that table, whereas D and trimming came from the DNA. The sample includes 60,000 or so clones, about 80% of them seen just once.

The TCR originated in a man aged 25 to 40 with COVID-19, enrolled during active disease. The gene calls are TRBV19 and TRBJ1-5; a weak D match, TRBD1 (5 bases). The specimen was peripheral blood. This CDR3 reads CASLQGSSQPQHF. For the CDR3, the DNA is TGTGCCAGTCTCCAGGGCAGTAGTCAGCCCCAGCATTTT.